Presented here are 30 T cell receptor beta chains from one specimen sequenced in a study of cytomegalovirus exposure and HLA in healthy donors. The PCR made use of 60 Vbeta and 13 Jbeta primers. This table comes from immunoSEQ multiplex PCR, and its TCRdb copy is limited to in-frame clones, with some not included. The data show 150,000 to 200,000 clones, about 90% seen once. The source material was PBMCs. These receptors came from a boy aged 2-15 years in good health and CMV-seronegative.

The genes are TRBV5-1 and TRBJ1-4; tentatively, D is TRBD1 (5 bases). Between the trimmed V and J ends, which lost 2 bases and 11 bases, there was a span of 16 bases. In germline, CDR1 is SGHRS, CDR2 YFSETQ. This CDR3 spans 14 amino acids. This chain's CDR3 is CASSFGSQGAKLFF. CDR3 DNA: TGCGCCAGCAGCTTTGGGTCTCAGGGCGCGAAACTGTTTTTT.

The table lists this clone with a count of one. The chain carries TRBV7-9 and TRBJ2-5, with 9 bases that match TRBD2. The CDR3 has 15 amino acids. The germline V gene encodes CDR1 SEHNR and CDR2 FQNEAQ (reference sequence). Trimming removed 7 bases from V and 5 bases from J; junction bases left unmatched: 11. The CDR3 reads CASIDSGSPKETQYF. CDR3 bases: TGTGCCAGCATCGATAGCGGGAGTCCTAAGGAGACCCAGTACTTC.

The CDR3 DNA follows: TGTGCCAGCAGCTGGGGAGGTACCTACGAGCAGTACTTC. It specifies CASSWGGTYEQYF. V and J are TRBV6-5 and TRBJ2-7; D might be TRBD2 (6 bases). CDR1 is MNHEY, CDR2 SVGAGI, per germline. The CDR3 contains 13 residues. V lost 6 bases to trimming and J lost 2 bases, with 11 bases between them.

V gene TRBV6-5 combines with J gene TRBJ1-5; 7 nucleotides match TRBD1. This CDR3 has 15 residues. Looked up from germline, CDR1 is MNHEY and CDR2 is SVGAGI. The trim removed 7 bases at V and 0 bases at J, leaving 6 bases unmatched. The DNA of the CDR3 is TGTGCCAGCATGCAGGGGGGTTATAGCAATCAGCCCCAGCATTTT. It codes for CASMQGGYSNQPQHF.

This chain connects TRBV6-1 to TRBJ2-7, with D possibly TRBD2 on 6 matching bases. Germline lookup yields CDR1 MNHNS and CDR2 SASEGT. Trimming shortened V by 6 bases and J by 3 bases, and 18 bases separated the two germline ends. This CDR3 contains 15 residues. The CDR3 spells CASRETDYGGYEQYF. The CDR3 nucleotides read TGTGCCAGCAGGGAGACCGATTACGGGGGCTACGAGCAGTACTTC.

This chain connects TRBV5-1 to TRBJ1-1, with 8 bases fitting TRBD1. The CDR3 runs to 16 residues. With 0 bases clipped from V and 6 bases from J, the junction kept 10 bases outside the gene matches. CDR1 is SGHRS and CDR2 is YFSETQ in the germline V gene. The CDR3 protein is CASSLEGQAGVSEAFF. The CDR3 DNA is TGCGCCAGCAGCTTGGAGGGACAGGCGGGGGTCTCTGAAGCTTTCTTT.

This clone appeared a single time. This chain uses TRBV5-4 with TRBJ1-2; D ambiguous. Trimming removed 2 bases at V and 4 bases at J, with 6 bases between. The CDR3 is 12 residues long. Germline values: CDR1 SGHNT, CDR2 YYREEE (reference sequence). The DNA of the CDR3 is TGTGCCAGCAGCTTTCTTTTCTATGGCTACACCTTC. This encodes CASSFLFYGYTF.

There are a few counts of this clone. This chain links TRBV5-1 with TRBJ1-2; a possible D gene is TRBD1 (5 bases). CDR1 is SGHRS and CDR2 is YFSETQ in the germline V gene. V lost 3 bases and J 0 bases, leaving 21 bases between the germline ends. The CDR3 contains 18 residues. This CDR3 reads CASSSPSSVRASNYGYTF. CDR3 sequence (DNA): TGCGCCAGCAGCTCCCCCTCAAGCGTCAGGGCGTCTAACTATGGCTACACCTTC.

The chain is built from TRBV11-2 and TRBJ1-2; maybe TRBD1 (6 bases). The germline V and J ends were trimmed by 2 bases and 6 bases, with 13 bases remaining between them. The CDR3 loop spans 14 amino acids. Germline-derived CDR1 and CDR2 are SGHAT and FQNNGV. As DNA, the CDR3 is TGTGCCAGCAGCTTAATCGGGGGGCGCGATGGCTACACCTTC. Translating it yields CASSLIGGRDGYTF.

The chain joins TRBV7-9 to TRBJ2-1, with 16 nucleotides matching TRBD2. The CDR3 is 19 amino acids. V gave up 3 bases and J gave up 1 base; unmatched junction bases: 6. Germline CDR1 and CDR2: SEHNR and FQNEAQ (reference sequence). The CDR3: CASSFPGTSGRVSYNEQFF. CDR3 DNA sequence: TGTGCCAGCAGCTTCCCCGGGACTAGCGGGAGGGTATCCTACAATGAGCAGTTCTTC.

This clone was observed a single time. The DNA of the CDR3 is TGTGCCAGCAGCTTAAGACAGGGGGTTGGGAACACCGGGGAGCTGTTTTTT. This translates into CASSLRQGVGNTGELFF. The chain is built from TRBV11-3 and TRBJ2-2; TRBD1 matches at 9 bases. The junction had 5 bases not matched to a gene; V was cut back by 2 bases and J by 1 base. From germline, CDR1 is SGHNT and CDR2 YENEEA. CDR3 size: 17 residues. The entire variable domain, with the rest obtained from reference TRBV11-3 and TRBJ2-2, is as follows: EAGVVQSPRYKIIEKKQPVAFWCNPISGHNTLYWYLQNLGQGPELLIRYENEEAVDDSQLPKDRFSAERLKGVDSTLKIQPAELGDSAVYLCASSLRQGVGNTGELFFGEGSRLTVL.

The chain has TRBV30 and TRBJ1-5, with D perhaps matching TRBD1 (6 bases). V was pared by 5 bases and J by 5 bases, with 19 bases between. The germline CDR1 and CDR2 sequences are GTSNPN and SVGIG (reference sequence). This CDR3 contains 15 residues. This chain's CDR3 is CAWATGGSWDQPQHF. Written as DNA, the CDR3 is TGTGCCTGGGCCACGGGGGGCAGCTGGGATCAGCCCCAGCATTTT. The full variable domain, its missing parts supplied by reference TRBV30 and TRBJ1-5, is SQTIHQWPATLVQPVGSPLSLECTVEGTSNPNLYWYRQAAGRGLQLLFYSVGIGQISSEVPQNLSASRPQDRQFILSSKKLLLSDSGFYLCAWATGGSWDQPQHFGDGTRLSIL.

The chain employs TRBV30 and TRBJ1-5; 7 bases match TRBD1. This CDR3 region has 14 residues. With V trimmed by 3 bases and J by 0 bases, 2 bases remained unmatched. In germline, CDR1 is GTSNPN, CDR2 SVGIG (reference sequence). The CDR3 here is CAWRGQSSNQPQHF. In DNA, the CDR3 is TGTGCCTGGAGGGGACAGAGTAGCAATCAGCCCCAGCATTTT.

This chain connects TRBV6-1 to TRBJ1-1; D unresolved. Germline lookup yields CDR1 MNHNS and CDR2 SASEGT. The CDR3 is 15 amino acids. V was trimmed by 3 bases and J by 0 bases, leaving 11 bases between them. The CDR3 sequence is CASSDLAVMNTEAFF. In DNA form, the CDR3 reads TGTGCCAGCAGTGATTTGGCAGTCATGAACACTGAAGCTTTCTTT.

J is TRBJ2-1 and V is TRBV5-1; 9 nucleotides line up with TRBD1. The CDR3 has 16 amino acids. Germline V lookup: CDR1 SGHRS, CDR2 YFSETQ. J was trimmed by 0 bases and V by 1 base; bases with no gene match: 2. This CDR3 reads CASSLSGQGSYNEQFF. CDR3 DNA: TGCGCCAGCAGCTTGTCGGGACAGGGCTCCTACAATGAGCAGTTCTTC.

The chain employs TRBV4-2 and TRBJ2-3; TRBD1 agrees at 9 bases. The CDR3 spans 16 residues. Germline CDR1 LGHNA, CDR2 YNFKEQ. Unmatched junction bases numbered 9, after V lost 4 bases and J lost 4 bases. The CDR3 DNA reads TGTGCCAGCAGCCCGGCGGAGGACAGGGGTTCAGATACGCAGTATTTT. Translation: CASSPAEDRGSDTQYF.

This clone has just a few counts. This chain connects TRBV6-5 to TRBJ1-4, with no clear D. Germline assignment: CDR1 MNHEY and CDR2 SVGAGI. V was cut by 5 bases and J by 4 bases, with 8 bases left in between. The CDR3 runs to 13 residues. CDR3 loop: CASSRDHNEKLFF. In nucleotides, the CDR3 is TGTGCCAGCAGTCGGGATCATAATGAAAAACTGTTTTTT.

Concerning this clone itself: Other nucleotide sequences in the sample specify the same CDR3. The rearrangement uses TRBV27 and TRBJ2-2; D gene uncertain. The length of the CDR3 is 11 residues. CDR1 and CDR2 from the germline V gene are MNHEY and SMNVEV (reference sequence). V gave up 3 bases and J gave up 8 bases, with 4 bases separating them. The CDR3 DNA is TGTGCCAGCAGTTTTTTAGGGGAGCTGTTTTTT. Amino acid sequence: CASSFLGELFF.

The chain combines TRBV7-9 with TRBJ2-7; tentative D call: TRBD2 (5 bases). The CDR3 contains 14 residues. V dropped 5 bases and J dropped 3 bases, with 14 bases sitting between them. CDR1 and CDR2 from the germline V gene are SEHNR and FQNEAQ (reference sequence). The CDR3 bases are TGTGCCAGCAGCAATCTCCGGGGATACTACGAGCAGTACTTC. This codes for CASSNLRGYYEQYF.

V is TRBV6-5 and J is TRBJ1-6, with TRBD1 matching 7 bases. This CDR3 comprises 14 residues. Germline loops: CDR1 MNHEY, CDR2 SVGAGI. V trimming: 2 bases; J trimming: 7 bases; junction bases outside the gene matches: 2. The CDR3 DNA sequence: TGTGCCAGCAGTTACAGGGGGCAGAATTCACCCCTCCACTTT. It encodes CASSYRGQNSPLHF.

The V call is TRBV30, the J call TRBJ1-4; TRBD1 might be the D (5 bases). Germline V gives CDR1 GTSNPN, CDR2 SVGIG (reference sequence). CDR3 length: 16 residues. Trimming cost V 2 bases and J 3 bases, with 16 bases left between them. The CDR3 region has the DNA TGTGCCTGGAGTACCCCCTCGACAGACTCTAATGAAAAACTGTTTTTT. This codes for CAWSTPSTDSNEKLFF.

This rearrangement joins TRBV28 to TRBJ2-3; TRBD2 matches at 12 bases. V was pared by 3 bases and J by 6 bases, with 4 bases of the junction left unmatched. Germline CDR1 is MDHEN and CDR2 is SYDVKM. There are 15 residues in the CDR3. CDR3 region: CASSLLAGGDDTQYF. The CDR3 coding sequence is TGTGCCAGCAGTTTGCTAGCGGGGGGGGATGATACGCAGTATTTT.

This CDR3 reads CASTPEGQVGETQYF. CDR3 DNA sequence: TGTGCCAGCACCCCGGAGGGACAGGTGGGAGAGACCCAGTACTTC. This rearrangement joins TRBV7-6 to TRBJ2-5, with TRBD1 matching over 8 bases. The CDR3 runs 15 residues. V was pared by 7 bases and J by 4 bases, with 11 bases of the junction left unmatched. Looked up from germline, CDR1 is SGHVS and CDR2 is FNYEAQ.

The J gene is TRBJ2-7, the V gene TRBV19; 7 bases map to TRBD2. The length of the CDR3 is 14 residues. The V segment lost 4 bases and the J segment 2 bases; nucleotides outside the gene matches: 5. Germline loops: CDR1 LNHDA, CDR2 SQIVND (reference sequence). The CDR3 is CASSRSGDAYEQYF. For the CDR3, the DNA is TGTGCCAGTAGTAGGAGCGGGGACGCCTACGAGCAGTACTTC.

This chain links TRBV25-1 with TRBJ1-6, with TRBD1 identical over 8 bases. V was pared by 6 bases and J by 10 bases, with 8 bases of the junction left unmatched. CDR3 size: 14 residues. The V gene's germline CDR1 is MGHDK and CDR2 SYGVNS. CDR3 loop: CASRETGVNSPLHF. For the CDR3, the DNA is TGTGCCAGCAGGGAGACAGGGGTCAACTCACCCCTCCACTTT.

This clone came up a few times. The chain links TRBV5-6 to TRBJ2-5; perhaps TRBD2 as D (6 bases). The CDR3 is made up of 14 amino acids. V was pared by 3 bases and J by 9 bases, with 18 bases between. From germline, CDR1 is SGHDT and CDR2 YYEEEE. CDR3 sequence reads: CASSSATGWGAQYF. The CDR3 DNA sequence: TGTGCCAGCAGCTCGGCTACGGGGTGGGGGGCCCAGTACTTC. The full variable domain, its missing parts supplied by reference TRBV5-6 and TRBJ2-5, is DAGVTQSPTHLIKTRGQQVTLRCSPKSGHDTVSWYQQALGQGPQFIFQYYEEEERQRGNFPDRFSGHQFPNYSSELNVNALLLGDSALYLCASSSATGWGAQYFGPGTRLLVL.

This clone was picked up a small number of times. The CDR3 nucleotides are TGTGCCAGCAGCTTAACCGGGACAGGGGCCGGGGAGCTGTTTTTT. Its protein product is CASSLTGTGAGELFF. The chain uses TRBV7-3 and TRBJ2-2; 10 bases match TRBD1. This CDR3 has 15 amino acids. The ends lost 0 bases at V and 6 bases at J; junction bases unmatched: 1. Germline lookup yields CDR1 SGHTA and CDR2 FQGTGA.

The DNA of the CDR3 is TGTGCCAGCAGTTTCCTGGGGGCCTTTGGGGAGCTGTTTTTT. Its protein is CASSFLGAFGELFF. The chain uses TRBV27 and TRBJ2-2, with D perhaps matching TRBD1 (6 bases). The V and J ends lost 3 bases and 8 bases respectively, with 13 bases between them. Germline CDR1 and CDR2: MNHEY and SMNVEV (reference sequence). CDR3 length equals 14 residues.

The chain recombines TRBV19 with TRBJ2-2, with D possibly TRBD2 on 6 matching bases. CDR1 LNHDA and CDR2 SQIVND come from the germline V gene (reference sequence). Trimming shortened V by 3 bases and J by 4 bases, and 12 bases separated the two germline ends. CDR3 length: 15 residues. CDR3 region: CASSMAGPSTGELFF. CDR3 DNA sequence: TGTGCCAGTAGTATGGCGGGGCCTTCCACCGGGGAGCTGTTTTTT.

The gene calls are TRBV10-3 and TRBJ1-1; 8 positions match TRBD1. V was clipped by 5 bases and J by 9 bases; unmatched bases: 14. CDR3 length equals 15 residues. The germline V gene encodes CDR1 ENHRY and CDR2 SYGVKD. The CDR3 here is CAISFRGETGEKAFF. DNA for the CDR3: TGTGCCATCAGTTTTAGGGGGGAGACAGGGGAGAAAGCTTTCTTT.